This TCR beta chain stems from a study of blood T cell repertoires in COVID-19 (dated by TCRdb to 2019 to 2021). About the full investigation: The collaborator samples originated in the United States, Italy and Spain and spanned the acute and convalescent phases of COVID-19. The prospective study material was composed of cDNA or gDNA derived from T cells, B-cell-depleted T cells, or PBMCs. Where available, HLA class I and class II types were obtained from metadata supplied by the sample provider rather than from assay-based typing. The dataset comprised deeply sampled blood TCRbeta repertoires from subjects exposed to, actively infected with, or recovered from COVID-19. Samples were obtained from the ongoing ImmuneRACE study (first 160 participants) and from about 1,300 subjects provided by 6 global collaborators. Nearly every sample came with metadata listing a de-identified subject ID, COVID-19 status, age in years and sex. The repertoires were released in a freely available public database intended as a resource for research on the immune response to SARS-CoV-2.

The germline V gene (reference sequence) gives CDR1 as LGHDT and CDR2 as YNNKEL. Its CDR3 holds 16 amino acids, cysteine through phenylalanine. Left in the record is the CDR3 DNA by itself, 48 bases read in frame from the first base. The germline V and J ends show losses of 4 bases and 4 bases respectively, and no gene match explains 10 bases of the junction. Beyond this particular receptor, the publication reports: How much clinical and demographic metadata was included differed by source and by participant, and the metadata was provided uncurated.

TCRbeta CDR3 regions were amplified from genomic DNA by means of the immunoSEQ Assay, a bias-controlled multiplex PCR. Under the source paper's analysis protocol: Nucleated cell counts per sample were estimated from amplification of reference gene primers within the assay. Sequence reads were collapsed and filtered to measure the absolute abundance of every unique TCRbeta CDR3 rearrangement. Productive Simpson clonality was computed per sample as the square root of Simpson's diversity index over productive rearrangements. The table comes from immuneACCESS by way of TCRdb, which keeps in-frame sequences with V and J called. Part of the clones is missing from these tables; in studies checked, under half for an unresolved V gene and the rest for unknown reasons. V and J calls and clone size are as listed in that table; D and trimming were resolved from the DNA. The sample records about 170,000 clones, around 82% of which are singletons. About 6.9% of the sample is in the top ten clones.

With regard to this clone: There is no known antigen for this receptor. No much larger clone exists at a distance of one base, and base qualities are not known.

At one collaborating source in Seattle, patients were enrolled during active infection and were followed longitudinally through the course of disease. Whole blood was collected in K2EDTA tubes by collaborating institutions according to the institutions' own protocols. For TCRbeta analysis, collaborator samples were shipped as frozen whole blood, as isolated PBMCs, or as DNA extracted from either sample type. The TCR sequence derives from a man older than 75 with COVID-19, enrolled during active disease. The sequenced sample consisted of peripheral blood. The chain was built from TRBV3-1 (or the pseudogene TRBV3-2) and TRBJ1-5; 7 bases in the middle match TRBD1. DNA sequence: TGTGCCAGCAGCCCTGGCAACAGGGGATTTAATCAGCCCCAGCATTTT. This is translated as CASSPGNRGFNQPQHF.